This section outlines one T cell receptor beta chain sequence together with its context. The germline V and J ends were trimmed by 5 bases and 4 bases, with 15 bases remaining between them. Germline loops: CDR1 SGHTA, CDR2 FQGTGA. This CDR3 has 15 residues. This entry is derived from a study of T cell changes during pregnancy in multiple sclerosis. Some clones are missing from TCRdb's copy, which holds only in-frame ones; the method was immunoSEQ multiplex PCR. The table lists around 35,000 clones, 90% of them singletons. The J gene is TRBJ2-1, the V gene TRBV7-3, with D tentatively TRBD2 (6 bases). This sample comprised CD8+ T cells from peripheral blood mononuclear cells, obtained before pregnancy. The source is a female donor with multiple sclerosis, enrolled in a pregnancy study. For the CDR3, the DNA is TGTGCCAGCAGCCCAAACCCCGCGGGGTACAATGAGCAGTTCTTC. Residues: CASSPNPAGYNEQFF.